This record looks at one T cell receptor (beta chain) sequence and its context. Its antigen remains unknown. The data stem from a study of OX40 agonist ivuxolimab in advanced cancers. Overall study context: Dose-escalation subjects each had hepatocellular carcinoma, melanoma, renal cell or head and neck cancer.

Germline assignment: CDR1 LNHDA and CDR2 SQIVND (reference sequence). The CDR3 extends over 18 amino acids. V lost 4 bases, J lost 4 bases, and 16 bases stayed unmatched. This table comes from immunoSEQ multiplex PCR, and its TCRdb copy is limited to in-frame clones, with some not included. This sample has about 100,000 clones; approximately 95% occur once, and the top ten carry 0.15% to 0.2%. Study outcomes and limitations: There were also nonresponders showing low normalized T-cell clonal expansion. Compared with others, partial responders at 0.1-3.0 mg/kg displayed clonal expansion among the lowest.

This chain joins TRBV19 and TRBJ2-1, with TRBD2 matching 7 bases. The receptor was isolated from an adult with an advanced solid tumor such as melanoma, head and neck, liver or kidney cancer. The sequenced sample was CD4+ or CD8+ T cells sorted from blood, obtained in a trial of the OX40 agonist ivuxolimab. The CDR3 nucleotides read TGTGCCAGTAGTAGGGTAGCGGGTGGCCCGGGTAAATACAATGAGCAGTTCTTC. It yields the protein CASSRVAGGPGKYNEQFF.